The 24 T cell receptor beta chains listed next were all sequenced from one sample in a study of PD-1 blockade in classical Hodgkin lymphoma. Each patient's relapse followed autologous stem cell transplantation, and brentuximab vedotin exposure varied. Magnetic negative selection was used to purify CD4+ T cells from thawed PBMCs. Only in-frame clones appear in the TCRdb table, and some are missing; sequencing was by immunoSEQ multiplex PCR. The table includes some 7,100 clones, approximately 77% detected once. The input for sequencing was CD4+ T cells from blood, taken at baseline. These receptors all stem from a human donor with classical Hodgkin lymphoma.

The rearrangement uses TRBV5-4 and TRBJ2-2; D is unclear. The length of the CDR3 is 14 residues. Trimming removed 0 bases at V and 3 bases at J, with 6 bases between. Germline CDR1 is SGHNT and CDR2 is YYREEE (reference sequence). The CDR3 region has the DNA TGTGCCAGCAGCTTGGAAGCGTACACCGGGGAGCTGTTTTTT. Protein: CASSLEAYTGELFF.

The chain links TRBV7-3 to TRBJ1-2; the match to TRBD1 covers 10 bases. This CDR3 spans 14 amino acids. Germline trimming cut 3 bases from V and 6 bases from J; bases unmatched to any gene: 4. Germline CDR1 reads SGHTA; CDR2 reads FQGTGA. CDR3 amino acids: CASSLTGQGNGYTF. CDR3 nucleotides: TGTGCCAGCAGCTTGACGGGACAGGGGAATGGCTACACCTTC.

V gene TRBV5-1 combines with J gene TRBJ2-5; 12 nucleotides line up with TRBD2. Losses at the gene ends were 4 bases for V and 5 bases for J; bases not matched to a gene: 6. CDR3 length: 15 residues. Per the germline V gene, CDR1 is SGHRS and CDR2 is YFSETQ. The CDR3 reads CASSPGTSGRETQYF. In nucleotides, the CDR3 is TGCGCCAGCAGCCCAGGGACTAGCGGGCGTGAGACCCAGTACTTC.

By sample share, this clone is medium-sized (0.01 to 0.1%). The chain has TRBV7-2 and TRBJ1-3; unclear D gene. Trimming pared 1 base from V and 0 bases from J, leaving 4 bases between. CDR1 is SGHTA and CDR2 is FQGNSA in the germline V gene. The length of the CDR3 is 14 residues. As DNA, the CDR3 is TGTGCCAGCAGCTTAGGCCGCTCTGGAAACACCATATATTTT. The encoded protein is CASSLGRSGNTIYF. Variable domain in full (rest from reference TRBV7-2 and TRBJ1-3): GAGVSQSPSNKVTEKGKDVELRCDPISGHTALYWYRQSLGQGLEFLIYFQGNSAPDKSGLPSDRFSAERTGGSVSTLTIQRTQQEDSAVYLCASSLGRSGNTIYFGEGSWLTVV.

The V call is TRBV10-3, the J call TRBJ1-2; D possibly corresponds to TRBD1 (5 bases). V gave up 4 bases and J gave up 8 bases, with 11 bases separating them. The CDR3 runs 12 residues. Germline V CDR1 and CDR2: ENHRY, SYGVKD. CDR3 DNA: TGTGCCATCAGTGGGGGGACGTCGGGCTACACCTTC. Protein: CAISGGTSGYTF.

The chain joins TRBV6-4 to TRBJ2-1; D perhaps matches TRBD1 (5 bases). CDR1 and CDR2 from the germline V gene are MRHNA and SNTAGT. This CDR3 spans 14 amino acids. The V end was cut by 3 bases, the J end by 3 bases, with 9 bases between. The CDR3 nucleotides read TGTGCCAGCAGTGATGAGACAGACTACAATGAGCAGTTCTTC. Protein: CASSDETDYNEQFF.

J is TRBJ1-1 and V is TRBV30, with 8 bases fitting TRBD1. Germline CDR1 reads GTSNPN; CDR2 reads SVGIG (reference sequence). The CDR3 totals 13 residues. The trim removed 3 bases at V and 6 bases at J, leaving 6 bases unmatched. This chain's CDR3 is CAWRTGGDSEAFF. CDR3 bases: TGTGCCTGGAGAACAGGGGGGGATTCTGAAGCTTTCTTT. Drawing the rest from reference TRBV30 and TRBJ1-1, the complete variable domain is SQTIHQWPATLVQPVGSPLSLECTVEGTSNPNLYWYRQAAGRGLQLLFYSVGIGQISSEVPQNLSASRPQDRQFILSSKKLLLSDSGFYLCAWRTGGDSEAFFGQGTRLTVV.

The CDR3 spells CASSYSFTRNTEAFF. The CDR3 DNA sequence: TGTGCCAGCAGTTACTCTTTCACTAGAAACACTGAAGCTTTCTTT. The chain recombines TRBV6-6 with TRBJ1-1; no clear D. The CDR3 spans 15 residues. Germline V gene data show CDR1 as MNHNY and CDR2 as SVGAGI (reference sequence). The V and J ends lost 0 bases and 2 bases respectively, with 10 bases between them.

The V and J genes are TRBV9 and TRBJ2-7; D may be TRBD1 (6 bases). The germline CDR1 and CDR2 sequences are SGDLS and YYNGEE. The CDR3 runs to 14 residues. Trimming stripped 4 bases from V and 0 bases from J, with 11 bases between. CDR3 sequence reads: CASSPNRVSYEQYF. The CDR3 DNA is TGTGCCAGCAGCCCGAACAGGGTCTCCTACGAGCAGTACTTC.

The chain links TRBV15 to TRBJ1-3; TRBD1 might be the D (5 bases). The CDR3 runs to 15 residues. Germline CDR1 reads LNHNV; CDR2 reads YYDKDF (reference sequence). Trimming pared 0 bases from V and 9 bases from J, leaving 15 bases between. CDR3 in DNA: TGTGCCACCAGCAGAGATCCTCGAGTTGGGGGCACCATATATTTT. Residues: CATSRDPRVGGTIYF.

The rearrangement links TRBV28 to TRBJ1-3; D possibly corresponds to TRBD1 (5 bases). The germline V and J ends were trimmed by 3 bases and 7 bases, with 13 bases remaining between them. Germline lookup yields CDR1 MDHEN and CDR2 SYDVKM. CDR3 length: 14 residues. The CDR3 sequence is CASSLEAGWNTIYF. The CDR3 DNA reads as TGTGCCAGCAGTTTGGAGGCAGGGTGGAACACCATATATTTT.

V and J are TRBV7-2 and TRBJ2-7; D is ambiguous. The germline V gene has CDR1 SGHTA and CDR2 FQGNSA. V dropped 5 bases and J dropped 4 bases, with 9 bases sitting between them. The CDR3 totals 12 residues. DNA for the CDR3: TGTGCCAGCAGCGCTCGCGTTTACGAGCAGTACTTC. Translation gives CASSARVYEQYF.

The gene calls are TRBV5-1 and TRBJ2-5; D uncertain. The CDR3 sequence is 14 residues long. Germline values: CDR1 SGHRS, CDR2 YFSETQ. The germline V and J ends were trimmed by 4 bases and 7 bases, with 17 bases remaining between them. CDR3 in amino acids: CASSPSGEPGTQYF. CDR3 coding DNA: TGCGCCAGCAGCCCCAGTGGAGAACCAGGGACCCAGTACTTC.

The rearrangement uses TRBV6-5 and TRBJ1-1; D gene ambiguous. The CDR3 totals 13 residues. Germline V gives CDR1 MNHEY, CDR2 SVGAGI. Trimming removed 2 bases from V and 1 base from J, with 5 bases in between. The CDR3 region is CASSYRQNTEAFF. The CDR3 nucleotides read TGTGCCAGCAGTTACAGGCAGAACACTGAAGCTTTCTTT.

The rearrangement links TRBV2 to TRBJ2-7; a possible D gene is TRBD1 (6 bases). CDR1 is SNHLY and CDR2 is FYNNEI in the germline V gene. The CDR3 extends over 14 amino acids. Trimming left V 2 bases short and J 3 bases short, with 11 bases between. CDR3: CASSEQGSLYEQYF. CDR3 coding DNA: TGTGCCAGCAGTGAACAGGGGAGCCTCTACGAGCAGTACTTC.

This clone was picked up a small number of times. The rearrangement uses TRBV2 and TRBJ2-1, with 7 bases aligning to TRBD1. This CDR3 is built from 15 residues. Per germline, CDR1 SNHLY and CDR2 FYNNEI. Trimming took 6 bases from V and 8 from J; bases not matched to a gene: 13. The CDR3 protein is CASRYTGTVLYEQFF. The CDR3 DNA reads TGTGCCAGCAGGTACACCGGGACAGTACTCTATGAGCAGTTCTTC.

J is TRBJ2-5 and V is TRBV18; D tentatively reads TRBD1 or TRBD2 (5 bases each). This CDR3 has 14 residues. Trimming left V 1 base short and J 5 bases short, with 11 bases between. Germline loops: CDR1 KGHSH, CDR2 LQKENI. The CDR3 here is CASSPRGVRETQYF. The CDR3 DNA reads TGTGCCAGCTCACCACGAGGGGTAAGGGAGACCCAGTACTTC.

This chain uses TRBV2 with TRBJ1-6; no firm D call. Per germline, CDR1 SNHLY and CDR2 FYNNEI. V dropped 4 bases and J dropped 4 bases, with 8 bases sitting between them. This CDR3 region has 14 residues. The CDR3 sequence is CASSATDYNSPLHF. CDR3 DNA sequence: TGTGCCAGCAGTGCAACAGATTATAATTCACCCCTCCACTTT.

V gene TRBV10-3 combines with J gene TRBJ1-2; D is unresolved. The germline V gene has CDR1 ENHRY and CDR2 SYGVKD. This CDR3 comprises 15 residues. The ends were cut back, 6 bases at V and 7 bases at J, with 21 bases in the middle. The CDR3: CAIRDGRAVAGGYTF. The CDR3 nucleotides read TGTGCCATCAGGGACGGACGGGCGGTGGCGGGTGGCTACACCTTC.

The V call is TRBV5-1, the J call TRBJ2-3; D uncertain. V was shortened by 4 bases and J by 2 bases, with 17 bases between the two germline ends. This CDR3 comprises 16 residues. Germline V gives CDR1 SGHRS, CDR2 YFSETQ. The CDR3 region is CASSPVGRPPTDTQYF. The DNA of the CDR3 is TGCGCCAGCAGCCCGGTGGGTAGGCCCCCCACAGATACGCAGTATTTT.

The chain is built from TRBV19 and TRBJ1-2; 8 bases are shared with TRBD1. This CDR3 is 17 amino acids long. V gave up 5 bases and J gave up 5 bases; unmatched junction bases: 16. Per the germline V gene, CDR1 is LNHDA and CDR2 is SQIVND (reference sequence). The CDR3 here is CASSPRQGTTSLYGYTF. The CDR3 region has the DNA TGTGCCAGTAGTCCAAGACAGGGGACGACCAGCCTATATGGCTACACCTTC.

This clone occurred a few times. The V gene is TRBV4-3, the J gene TRBJ2-6; D is possibly TRBD1 (5 bases). V dropped 1 base and J dropped 0 bases, with 10 bases sitting between them. The CDR3 has 17 amino acids. From germline, CDR1 is LGHNA and CDR2 YSLEER. CDR3 coding DNA: TGCGCCAGCAGCCAAGCCCTGGACACCTCTGGGGCCAACGTCCTGACTTTC. Translated, it gives CASSQALDTSGANVLTF.

The chain has TRBV6-5 and TRBJ1-4; D ambiguous. Per the germline V gene, CDR1 is MNHEY and CDR2 is SVGAGI. Trimming removed 6 bases from V and 4 bases from J, with 15 bases in between. The CDR3 consists of 15 residues. DNA of the CDR3: TGTGCCAGCAGCCAGACTTTTAGCCGTAATGAAAAACTGTTTTTT. Translating gives CASSQTFSRNEKLFF.

The V and J genes are TRBV29-1 and TRBJ2-3; a possible D gene is TRBD2 (6 bases). From germline, CDR1 is SQVTM and CDR2 ANQGSEA. This CDR3 spans 14 amino acids. Trimming pared 4 bases from V and 0 bases from J, leaving 11 bases between. CDR3 sequence (DNA): TGCAGCGTTGGGAGGGTTCTGAGCACAGATACGCAGTATTTT. Encoded protein: CSVGRVLSTDTQYF.